This T cell receptor beta chain is from a study of blood T cell repertoires in COVID-19. In the study overall: Acute-phase and convalescent COVID-19 samples originated in the United States, Italy and Spain. PBMCs, B-cell-depleted T cells, or T cells provided the cDNA or gDNA that made up the material.

The table lists this clone with a count of one. V shed 4 bases, J shed 6 bases, and the junction held 5 bases outside the gene matches. This CDR3 is 13 amino acids long. Germline assignment: CDR1 ENHRY and CDR2 SYGVKD. Authors' data handling: Amplification from reference gene primers served as the basis for estimated nucleated cell counts. Measured with immunoSEQ multiplex PCR; TCRdb has only the in-frame clones, and not every one. The V and J calls and clone size are taken from that table; D and trimming were inferred from the DNA. The sample lists roughly 81,000 clones; roughly 86% were seen once. This TCR derives from a man aged 40-49 years with acute or convalescent COVID-19. Sequencing used peripheral blood. The genes are TRBV10-3 and TRBJ1-1; 7 nucleotides line up with TRBD1. CDR3 sequence (DNA): TGTGCCATCAGTGGGCACAGGGGACCTGAAGCTTTCTTT. It encodes CAISGHRGPEAFF.